The 8 T cell receptor beta chains presented below share a single source sample, sequenced in a study of blood T cells in healthy people across ages. Together with a sample-barcoded 5' primer, a J-beta primer mix was included in a second PCR lasting roughly 6 to 12 cycles. In TCRdb, the 5' RACE reads were re-called with MiXCR into one record per CDR3 protein. The data hold under 950,000 distinct CDR3 sequences, with about a fifth observed a single time. Material: blood. These receptors came from a man aged 70-80 years in good health.

As to this clonotype: One end of the junction fails to match germline, which may point to a read error. The chain joins TRBV7-2 to TRBJ1-2; tentative D call: TRBD1 (5 bases). The length of the CDR3 is 13 residues. CDR1 and CDR2 (germline): SGHTA, FQGNSA. CDR3 in DNA: TGTGCCAGCAGCCCCAATACAGGCTTCCAGGAAACATTC. This encodes CASSPNTGFQETF.

The table lists this clonotype with a few counts. For the CDR3, the DNA is TGTGCCAGCAGTTACTCTGCTTATTATGGCTACACCTTC. It translates to CASSYSAYYGYTF. This chain links TRBV6-5 with TRBJ1-2; D uncertain. Trimming stripped 0 bases from V and 5 bases from J, with 7 bases between. Germline lookup yields CDR1 MNHEY and CDR2 SVGAGI. The CDR3 loop spans 13 amino acids.

In regard to this clonotype: Germline and junction disagree at one end, which may indicate a read error. The V and J genes are TRBV2 and TRBJ2-1; maybe TRBD2 (6 bases). The length of the CDR3 is 17 residues. Germline CDR1 and CDR2: SNHLY and FYNNEI. The CDR3 nucleotides read TGTGCCAGCACCGGGACCTCGGGACTCCTCTCCTACAATGAGCAGCTCTTC. Its translation: CASTGTSGLLSYNEQLF.

In this sample, this clonotype turned up a few times. V and J are TRBV2 and TRBJ1-5, with D unclear. V shed 7 bases and J shed 3 bases, with 10 bases lying between them. Looked up from germline, CDR1 is SNHLY and CDR2 is FYNNEI. The CDR3 is 13 amino acids. CDR3 in amino acids: CASNSRFNQPQHF. In nucleotides, the CDR3 is TGTGCCAGCAACTCCCGCTTCAATCAGCCCCAGCATTTT. Combining the CDR3 with reference TRBV2 and TRBJ1-5 gives the whole variable domain EPEVTQTPSHQVTQMGQEVILRCVPISNHLYFYWYRQILGQKVEFLVSFYNNEISEKSEIFDDQFSVERPDGSNFTLKIRSTKLEDSAMYFCASNSRFNQPQHFGDGTRLSIL.

This chain links TRBV24-1 with TRBJ1-2; D gene unclear. CDR1 and CDR2 (germline): KGHDR, SFDVKD. V lost 4 bases and J lost 7, with 9 bases in between. The CDR3 has 12 amino acids. The CDR3 DNA is TGTGCCACCAGTGACCGAGACTTTGGCTACACCTTC. Protein sequence: CATSDRDFGYTF.

The sample holds a few counts of this clonotype. The chain has TRBV10-3 and TRBJ2-3; D call uncertain. V gave up 3 bases and J gave up 2 bases, with 12 bases separating them. The CDR3 length is 15 residues. Germline V gives CDR1 ENHRY, CDR2 SYGVKD. The CDR3 spells CAISEWAEYTDTQYF. The CDR3 nucleotides read TGTGCCATCAGTGAATGGGCCGAATACACAGATACGCAGTATTTT.

This clonotype has a handful of counts. V gene TRBV29-1 combines with J gene TRBJ2-1, with 8 bases fitting TRBD2. Germline lookup yields CDR1 SQVTM and CDR2 ANQGSEA. CDR3 length equals 14 residues. Trimming took 4 bases from V and 4 from J; bases not matched to a gene: 6. CDR3 nucleotide sequence: TGCAGCGTTGTGTCCGGGGGGGGGTACAATGAGCAGTTCTTC. It translates to CSVVSGGGYNEQFF.

This clonotype was seen only a few times. The genes are TRBV29-1 and TRBJ2-3; 9 bases fit TRBD2. Germline V gene sequence: CDR1 SQVTM, CDR2 ANQGSEA. The CDR3 has 18 amino acids. With V trimmed by 0 bases and J by 0 bases, 10 bases remained unmatched. CDR3 nucleotides: TGCAGCGTTGAAGATCGGGATAGTAGCGGGAGTAGCACAGATACGCAGTATTTT. Translating gives CSVEDRDSSGSSTDTQYF.